This paragraph covers one T cell receptor (beta chain) sequence. One entry per CDR3 protein, called by TCRdb with MiXCR from the 5' RACE reads. The table records tens of thousands of distinct CDR3 sequences, roughly 6.3% of them present only once. This sample stems from a study of T cells after yellow fever vaccination. Study information: The fractions with low cell numbers were processed using SMART-Seq v4 Ultra Low Input.

This material consisted of PBMCs, either bulk or a sorted T-cell subset (CD4+, CD8+, memory, or dextramer-sorted; not recorded which), taken on the day of the yellow fever booster vaccination. This TCR came from a man aged 25-45 years who received the YFV17D yellow fever vaccine.

DNA of the CDR3: TGTGCCAGCGCAACTAGCGGGAGTAGCGAGACCCAGTACTTC. Its translation: CASATSGSSETQYF. The gene calls are TRBV5-4 and TRBJ2-5, with 11 bases fitting TRBD2. CDR1 and CDR2 (germline): SGHNT, YYREEE (reference sequence). With 7 bases clipped from V and 5 bases from J, the junction kept 7 bases outside the gene matches. The CDR3 has 14 amino acids.